In its sample, the clone carrying this T cell receptor beta chain was seen many times. What it binds is not known. TCRdb re-called clones from the PCR reads using MiXCR. This sample has approximately 74,000 clones, with approximately 14% found just once. The data belong to a study of metastatic and nonmetastatic thyroid tumors. Study background: Comparative analysis of repertoires was undertaken across blood and tumor or nodule tissue obtained from malignant and benign thyroid patients.

The CDR3 length is 15 residues. V was shortened by 2 bases and J by 0 bases, with 13 bases between the two germline ends. The germline CDR1 and CDR2 sequences are GTSNPN and SVGIG (reference sequence). Before thyroid surgery, none of the patients had received any treatment. Overall study results and limits: Across blood and tumor, TCR beta diversity in malignant thyroid tumors was reportedly significantly higher than in benign nodules.

This sequence joins TRBV30 and TRBJ1-2; maybe TRBD1 (6 bases). The sequenced sample consisted of blood. This receptor was taken from a male donor with papillary thyroid cancer or a benign thyroid nodule (not recorded which). Some clones in this sample may be carry-over from other donors' samples. CDR3 sequence reads: CAWSSFGQSNYGYTF. Here the CDR3 DNA reads TGTGCCTGGAGTTCATTTGGACAGTCTAACTATGGCTACACCTTC.